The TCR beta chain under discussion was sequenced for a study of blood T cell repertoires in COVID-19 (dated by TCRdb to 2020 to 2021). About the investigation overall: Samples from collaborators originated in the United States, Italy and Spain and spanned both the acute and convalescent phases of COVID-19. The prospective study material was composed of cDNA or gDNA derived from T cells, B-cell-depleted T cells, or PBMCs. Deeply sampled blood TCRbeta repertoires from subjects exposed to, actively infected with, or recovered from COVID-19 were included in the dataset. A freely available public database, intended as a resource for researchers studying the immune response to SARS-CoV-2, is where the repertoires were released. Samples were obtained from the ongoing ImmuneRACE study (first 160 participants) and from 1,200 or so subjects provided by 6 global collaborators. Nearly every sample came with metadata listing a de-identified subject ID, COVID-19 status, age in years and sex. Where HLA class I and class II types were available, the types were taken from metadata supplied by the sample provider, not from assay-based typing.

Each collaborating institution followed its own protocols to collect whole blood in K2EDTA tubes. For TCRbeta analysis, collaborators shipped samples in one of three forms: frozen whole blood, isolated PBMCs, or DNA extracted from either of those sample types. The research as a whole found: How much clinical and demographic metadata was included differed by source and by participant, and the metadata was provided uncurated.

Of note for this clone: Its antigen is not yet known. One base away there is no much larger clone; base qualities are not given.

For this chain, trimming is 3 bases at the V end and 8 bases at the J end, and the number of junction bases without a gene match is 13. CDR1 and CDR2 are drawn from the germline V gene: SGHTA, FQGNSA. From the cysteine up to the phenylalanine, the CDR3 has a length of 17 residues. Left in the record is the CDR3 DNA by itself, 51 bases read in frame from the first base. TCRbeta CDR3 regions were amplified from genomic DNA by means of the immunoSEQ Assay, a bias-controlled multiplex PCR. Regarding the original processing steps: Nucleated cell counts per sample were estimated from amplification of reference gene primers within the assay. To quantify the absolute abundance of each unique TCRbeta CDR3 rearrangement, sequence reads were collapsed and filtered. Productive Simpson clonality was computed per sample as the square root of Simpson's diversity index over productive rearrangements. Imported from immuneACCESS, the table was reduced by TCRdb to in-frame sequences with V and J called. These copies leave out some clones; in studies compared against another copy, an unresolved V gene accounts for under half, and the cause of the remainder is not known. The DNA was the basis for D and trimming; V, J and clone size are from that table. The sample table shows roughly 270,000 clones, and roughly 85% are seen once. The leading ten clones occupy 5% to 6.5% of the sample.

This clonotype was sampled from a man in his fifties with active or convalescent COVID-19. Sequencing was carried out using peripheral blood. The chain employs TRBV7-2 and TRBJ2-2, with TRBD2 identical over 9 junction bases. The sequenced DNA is TGTGCCAGCAGCTTGCGGACTAGCGCGACCCGGGCGGGGGAGCTGTTTTTT. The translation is CASSLRTSATRAGELFF.